The 4 T cell receptor beta chains below all came from one sample that was sequenced in a study of long-term antiretroviral therapy in people with HIV. Assay version v3.0 of immunoSEQ was used, and it was run at survey level. Sequencing used immunoSEQ multiplex PCR; TCRdb keeps in-frame clones, though not all of them. This sample yields some 28,000 clones, of which over 90% are seen a single time; around a tenth belongs to the top ten. This sample comprised unsorted PBMCs, obtained 6.2 years after starting antiretroviral therapy. The origin of the receptors is a man aged 40-49 years with HIV.

J is TRBJ2-7 and V is TRBV7-9, with a weak D call TRBD2 (5 bases). This CDR3 comprises 15 residues. V lost 2 bases and J 2 bases, leaving 13 bases between the germline ends. Germline V gives CDR1 SEHNR, CDR2 FQNEAQ (reference sequence). CDR3 in amino acids: CASSLRETQAYEQYF. The CDR3 DNA is TGTGCCAGCAGCTTAAGGGAGACACAAGCCTACGAGCAGTACTTC.

J is TRBJ1-2 and V is TRBV6-4; D is ambiguous. The CDR3 is made up of 15 amino acids. Per the germline V gene, CDR1 is MRHNA and CDR2 is SNTAGT. V was trimmed by 3 bases and J by 8 bases, leaving 19 bases between them. The CDR3 nucleotides read TGTGCCAGCAGTGAAGTGTCGTCGGCTACCAACGGCTACACCTTC. Its translation is CASSEVSSATNGYTF.

The genes are TRBV6-1 and TRBJ2-7; the match to TRBD1 covers 11 bases. The V gene's germline CDR1 is MNHNS and CDR2 SASEGT. The CDR3 covers 15 residues. V was clipped by 7 bases and J by 7 bases; unmatched bases: 12. Written as DNA, the CDR3 is TGTGCCAGCACCGCCCCCGGACAGGGGGCTTGGGAGCAGTACTTC. This sequence encodes CASTAPGQGAWEQYF.

The genes are TRBV9 and TRBJ1-6; no reliable D call. The germline V gene encodes CDR1 SGDLS and CDR2 YYNGEE. This CDR3 spans 15 amino acids. Trimming left V 0 bases short and J 14 bases short, with 18 bases between. CDR3 in amino acids: CASSVAATPSGALHF. The CDR3 nucleotides read TGTGCCAGCAGCGTAGCTGCCACGCCAAGTGGGGCCCTCCACTTT.